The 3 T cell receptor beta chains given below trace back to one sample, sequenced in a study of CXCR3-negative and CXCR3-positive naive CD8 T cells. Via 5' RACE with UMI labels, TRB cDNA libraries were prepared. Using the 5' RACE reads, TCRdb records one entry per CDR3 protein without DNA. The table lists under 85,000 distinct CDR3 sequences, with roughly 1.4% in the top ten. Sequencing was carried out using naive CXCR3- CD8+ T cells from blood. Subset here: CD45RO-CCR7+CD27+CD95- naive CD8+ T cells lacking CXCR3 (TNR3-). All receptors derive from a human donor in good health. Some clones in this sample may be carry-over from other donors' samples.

The CDR3 protein is CASSETGWGTEAFF. This chain connects TRBV10-1 to TRBJ1-1; TCRdb returns TRBD1, unconfirmable since there is no DNA. Germline loops: CDR1 WNHNN, CDR2 SYGVQD (reference sequence). CDR3 size: 14 residues.

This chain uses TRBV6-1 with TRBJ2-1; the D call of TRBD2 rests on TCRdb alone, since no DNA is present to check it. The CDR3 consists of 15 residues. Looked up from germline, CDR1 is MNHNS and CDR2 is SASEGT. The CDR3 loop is CASSDSWVLVNEQFF.

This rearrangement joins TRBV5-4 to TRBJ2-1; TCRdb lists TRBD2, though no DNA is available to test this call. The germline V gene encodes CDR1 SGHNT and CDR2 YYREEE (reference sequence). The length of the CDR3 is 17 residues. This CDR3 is CASSLEELAGAPNEQFF.